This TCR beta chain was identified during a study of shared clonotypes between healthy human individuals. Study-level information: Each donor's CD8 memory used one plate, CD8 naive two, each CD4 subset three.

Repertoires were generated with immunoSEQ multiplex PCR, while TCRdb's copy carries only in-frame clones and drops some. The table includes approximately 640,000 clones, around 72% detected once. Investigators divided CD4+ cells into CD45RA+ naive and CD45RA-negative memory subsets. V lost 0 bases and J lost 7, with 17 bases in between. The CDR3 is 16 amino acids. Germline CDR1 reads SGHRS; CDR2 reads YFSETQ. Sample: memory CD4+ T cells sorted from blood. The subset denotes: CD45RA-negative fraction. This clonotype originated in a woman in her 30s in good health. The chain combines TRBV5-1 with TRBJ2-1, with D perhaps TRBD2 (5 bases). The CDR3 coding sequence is TGCGCCAGCAGCTTGGCTCCAGGTTTACCGGGGAATGAGCAGTTCTTC. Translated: CASSLAPGLPGNEQFF.